The 32 T cell receptor beta chains in this list originate from one sample, sequenced in a study of shared clonotypes between healthy human individuals. Some clones are missing from TCRdb's copy, which holds only in-frame ones; the method was immunoSEQ multiplex PCR. The repertoire holds 2,500,000 or so clones, with 80% to 95% as singletons. The sample consisted of naive CD4+ T cells from PBMCs. Subset noted: CD45RA+ positively selected. These receptors were obtained from a man younger than 35 in good health. Some clones in this sample may be carry-over from other donors' samples.

The rearrangement joins TRBV9 to TRBJ2-1; D gene ambiguous. This CDR3 is 13 amino acids long. V was shortened by 1 base and J by 7 bases, with 9 bases between the two germline ends. Germline lookup yields CDR1 SGDLS and CDR2 YYNGEE. DNA for the CDR3: TGTGCCAGCAGCGTATTGTCTGGGAATGAGCAGTTCTTC. Translation: CASSVLSGNEQFF. Supplemented by reference TRBV9 and TRBJ2-1, the full variable domain reads DSGVTQTPKHLITATGQRVTLRCSPRSGDLSVYWYQQSLDQGLQFLIQYYNGEERAKGNILERFSAQQFPDLHSELNLSSLELGDSALYFCASSVLSGNEQFFGPGTRLTVL.

In this sample, this clone turned up once. The chain links TRBV7-6 to TRBJ2-5; 11 bases match TRBD1. The germline V gene encodes CDR1 SGHVS and CDR2 FNYEAQ. V lost 1 base and J lost 9; bases outside the gene matches: 4. CDR3 length: 14 amino acids. This chain's CDR3 is CASSLVGQGAAQYF. CDR3 nucleotide sequence: TGTGCCAGCAGCTTAGTCGGACAGGGGGCGGCCCAGTACTTC. The whole variable domain, remainder taken from reference TRBV7-6 and TRBJ2-5, is GAGVSQSPRYKVTKRGQDVALRCDPISGHVSLYWYRQALGQGPEFLTYFNYEAQQDKSGLPNDRFSAERPEGSISTLTIQRTEQRDSAMYRCASSLVGQGAAQYFGPGTRLLVL.

This clone came up once. This CDR3 is also generated by other DNA sequences in the sample. The chain couples TRBV5-1 to TRBJ2-5; TRBD1 matches 8 bases. Germline CDR1 SGHRS, CDR2 YFSETQ. The CDR3 has 14 amino acids. Trimming removed 1 base from V and 5 bases from J; junction bases left unmatched: 4. CDR3 coding DNA: TGCGCCAGCAGCTTGACTACAGGGGGGGAGACCCAGTACTTC. Translation gives CASSLTTGGETQYF.

This sequence joins TRBV5-1 and TRBJ2-2; unclear D gene. Per the germline V gene, CDR1 is SGHRS and CDR2 is YFSETQ. Trimming took off 4 bases at V and 3 bases at J, with 13 bases between the two ends. The CDR3 extends over 15 amino acids. CDR3 bases: TGCGCCAGCAGCCTCCCAGCAGCGCACACCGGGGAGCTGTTTTTT. Residues: CASSLPAAHTGELFF.

As concerns this clone: This same CDR3 is encoded by further DNA sequences in the sample. The chain carries TRBV5-1 and TRBJ2-3, with 8 bases fitting TRBD1. The CDR3 spans 15 residues. V was pared by 0 bases and J by 2 bases, with 2 bases of the junction left unmatched. The germline CDR1 and CDR2 sequences are SGHRS and YFSETQ. CDR3 nucleotides: TGCGCCAGCAGCTTGGGACAGGGGAACACAGATACGCAGTATTTT. It specifies CASSLGQGNTDTQYF.

This sequence joins TRBV28 and TRBJ2-2; D unclear. CDR1 MDHEN and CDR2 SYDVKM come from the germline V gene. The V gene lost 1 base and the J gene lost 15 bases, with 15 bases spanning the gap. CDR3 length: 13 amino acids. CDR3 bases: TGTGCCAGCAGTTTATACGGCCAGGACCAGTTGTTTTTT. Translation: CASSLYGQDQLFF.

This clone occurred once. The chain combines TRBV28 with TRBJ2-5; 12 nucleotides match TRBD2. The CDR3 has 17 residues. CDR1 and CDR2 (germline): MDHEN, SYDVKM. With V trimmed by 6 bases and J by 3 bases, 11 bases remained unmatched. The DNA of the CDR3 is TGTGCCAGCAGCTCACGACTAGCGGGAGTAGGGAAAGAGACCCAGTACTTC. Its translation: CASSSRLAGVGKETQYF.

V usage is TRBV7-2 and J usage is TRBJ2-1; no clear D gene. Trimming removed 5 bases at V and 4 bases at J, with 12 bases between. The CDR3 has 14 amino acids. In germline, CDR1 is SGHTA, CDR2 FQGNSA. In DNA, the CDR3 is TGTGCCAGCAGCCCTTTACCTCTATACAATGAGCAGTTCTTC. This gives the protein CASSPLPLYNEQFF.

This chain joins TRBV7-2 and TRBJ1-3; 9 positions agree with TRBD1. In germline, CDR1 is SGHTA, CDR2 FQGNSA. CDR3 size: 17 residues. V dropped 5 bases and J dropped 2; count of bases not matched to a gene: 10. The CDR3 nucleotides read TGTGCCAGCAGCCCCACGACGGGACAGGGAGCTGGAAACACCATATATTTT. Translating it yields CASSPTTGQGAGNTIYF.

This CDR3 reads CASSFSSGLNTGELFF. The CDR3 region has the DNA TGTGCCAGCAGCTTTTCGAGCGGATTGAACACCGGGGAGCTGTTTTTT. V is TRBV5-5 and J is TRBJ2-2, with D maybe TRBD2 (5 bases). This CDR3 spans 16 amino acids. Per germline, CDR1 SGHKS and CDR2 YYEKEE (reference sequence). V lost 2 bases and J 1 base, leaving 12 bases between the germline ends.

The V and J genes are TRBV28 and TRBJ2-5; D unresolved. V dropped 3 bases and J dropped 1 base, with 9 bases sitting between them. The CDR3 extends over 14 amino acids. Germline V gives CDR1 MDHEN, CDR2 SYDVKM. The CDR3 region has the DNA TGTGCCAGCAGTTTTGGGCAGGTCCAAGAGACCCAGTACTTC. This sequence encodes CASSFGQVQETQYF. Filled out from reference TRBV28 and TRBJ2-5, the complete variable domain reads DVKVTQSSRYLVKRTGEKVFLECVQDMDHENMFWYRQDPGLGLRLIYFSYDVKMKEKGDIPEGYSVSREKKERFSLILESASTNQTSMYLCASSFGQVQETQYFGPGTRLLVL.

This clone was recorded once. J is TRBJ2-5 and V is TRBV28; a possible D gene is TRBD1 (6 bases). Matching the DNA end better, TRBJ2-7 makes the J call doubtful. This CDR3 has 13 residues. CDR1 and CDR2 (germline): MDHEN, SYDVKM. The DNA of the CDR3 is TGTGCCAGCACCCGGACAGTAGCCTACGAGCAGTACTTC. Residues: CASTRTVAYEQYF.

This clone was detected once. The chain is built from TRBV7-2 and TRBJ1-3, with D unclear. Germline CDR1 SGHTA, CDR2 FQGNSA. With 5 bases removed from V and 0 bases from J, the gap between germline ends came to 17 bases. The CDR3 spans 17 residues. CDR3 loop: CASSRAGGRSSGNTIYF. CDR3 nucleotide sequence: TGTGCCAGCAGCAGAGCCGGTGGCAGGAGCTCTGGAAACACCATATATTTT.

The chain couples TRBV7-2 to TRBJ2-2; a weak D match, TRBD2 (5 bases). V dropped 5 bases and J dropped 4 bases, with 11 bases sitting between them. The germline CDR1 and CDR2 sequences are SGHTA and FQGNSA. The length of the CDR3 is 14 residues. The CDR3, as DNA: TGTGCCAGCAGCCCTACTAGATTCACCGGGGAGCTGTTTTTT. Protein sequence: CASSPTRFTGELFF.

V gene TRBV4-3 combines with J gene TRBJ2-1; 9 bases are a match to TRBD2. Germline loops: CDR1 LGHNA, CDR2 YSLEER. The CDR3 has 18 amino acids. Trimming removed 0 bases from V and 8 bases from J; junction bases left unmatched: 14. CDR3 sequence reads: CASSQEPSRTSVLDEQFF. The DNA for the CDR3 is TGCGCCAGCAGCCAAGAACCCTCAAGGACTAGCGTTTTGGATGAGCAGTTCTTC.

This chain connects TRBV13 to TRBJ1-1; 8 bases are shared with TRBD1. The CDR3 is made up of 17 amino acids. After removal of 5 bases from V and 6 bases from J, the junction contained 17 bases not matched to a gene. Germline lookup yields CDR1 PRHDT and CDR2 FYEKMQ (reference sequence). The DNA of the CDR3 is TGTGCCAGCAGCAATACAGGGACAGGTCTTATCAGGGCTGAAGCTTTCTTT. It yields the protein CASSNTGTGLIRAEAFF.

This rearrangement joins TRBV11-1 to TRBJ2-3; D is unresolved. V dropped 3 bases and J dropped 4 bases, with 2 bases sitting between them. Germline V gene lookup returns CDR1 SGHAT and CDR2 FQDESV (reference sequence). The CDR3 runs to 11 residues. This chain's CDR3 is CASSFADTQYF. The CDR3 coding sequence is TGTGCCAGCAGCTTTGCAGATACGCAGTATTTT.

The chain carries TRBV11-1 and TRBJ2-2, with 7 bases that match TRBD2. Germline CDR1 is SGHAT and CDR2 is FQDESV (reference sequence). The CDR3 is 15 amino acids. V shed 6 bases and J 1 base; nucleotides not matched to a gene: 5. The DNA for the CDR3 is TGTGCCAGCAGGGGACCGGGAGGGAACACCGGGGAGCTGTTTTTT. This translates into CASRGPGGNTGELFF.

The chain uses TRBV27 and TRBJ2-3; TRBD1 agrees at 9 bases. The CDR3 contains 17 residues. The V gene's germline CDR1 is MNHEY and CDR2 SMNVEV (reference sequence). The trim removed 2 bases at V and 1 base at J, leaving 7 bases unmatched. Here the CDR3 reads CASSLPTGGLGTDTQYF. CDR3 coding DNA: TGTGCCAGCAGTTTACCCACAGGGGGCTTAGGCACAGATACGCAGTATTTT.

The chain carries TRBV11-3 and TRBJ2-2; 7 bases match TRBD2. Germline-derived CDR1 and CDR2 are SGHNT and YENEEA. There are 16 residues in the CDR3. With 5 bases clipped from V and 4 bases from J, the junction kept 10 bases outside the gene matches. The chain's CDR3 is CASSPKGGSGTGELFF. The CDR3 coding sequence is TGTGCCAGCAGCCCGAAGGGCGGGAGTGGCACCGGGGAGCTGTTTTTT.

The genes are TRBV7-2 and TRBJ1-1, with D hard to call. Trimming removed 0 bases at V and 4 bases at J, with 9 bases between. Germline V CDR1 and CDR2: SGHTA, FQGNSA. The CDR3 extends over 14 amino acids. DNA for the CDR3: TGTGCCAGCAGCTTAGCCGTCGGCAGCACTGAAGCTTTCTTT. It codes for CASSLAVGSTEAFF.

The CDR3 bases are TGTGCCTGGAGTGTAGGGGGTGGACAGGGCCCCTCGGTGCGGGGCTACACCTTC. Residues: CAWSVGGGQGPSVRGYTF. This chain connects TRBV30 to TRBJ1-2, with 8 nucleotides matching TRBD1. The CDR3 has 18 amino acids. V lost 0 bases, J lost 8 bases, and 20 bases stayed unmatched. Per germline, CDR1 GTSNPN and CDR2 SVGIG (reference sequence).

This chain connects TRBV25-1 to TRBJ2-3, with a tentative D call TRBD2 (5 bases). Germline V gives CDR1 MGHDK, CDR2 SYGVNS. CDR3 length: 14 amino acids. The ends were cut back, 5 bases at V and 0 bases at J, with 9 bases in the middle. CDR3 in amino acids: CASSREESTDTQYF. CDR3 coding DNA: TGTGCCAGCAGTCGGGAAGAGAGCACAGATACGCAGTATTTT.

The chain employs TRBV4-2 and TRBJ2-1; weak D call: TRBD2 (6 bases). V lost 4 bases, J lost 0 bases, and 13 bases lay in between. Germline CDR1 and CDR2: LGHNA and YNFKEQ. The CDR3 length is 16 residues. In DNA form, the CDR3 reads TGTGCCAGCAGCCGGCGGGAACGGGGCTCCTACAATGAGCAGTTCTTC. It codes for CASSRRERGSYNEQFF.

V is TRBV4-1 and J is TRBJ2-1; D unresolved. The V gene lost 1 base and the J gene lost 0 bases, with 10 bases spanning the gap. Germline V lookup: CDR1 MGHRA, CDR2 YSYEKL. This CDR3 spans 16 amino acids. The CDR3 spells CASSQVFVSSYNEQFF. The CDR3 DNA follows: TGCGCCAGCAGCCAAGTGTTCGTGAGCTCCTACAATGAGCAGTTCTTC.

The J gene is TRBJ2-2, the V gene TRBV6-4, with 9 bases fitting TRBD2. This CDR3 is 16 amino acids long. Germline CDR1 reads MRHNA; CDR2 reads SNTAGT. Trimming cost V 7 bases and J 10 bases; bases outside gene matches: 16. This chain's CDR3 is CASKMTGILAGMELFF. Here the CDR3 DNA reads TGTGCCAGCAAGATGACGGGGATCCTAGCGGGGATGGAGCTGTTTTTT.

V usage is TRBV6-5 and J usage is TRBJ1-3; no clear D. The CDR3 is 15 residues long. V was shortened by 1 base and J by 0 bases, with 7 bases between the two germline ends. The V gene's germline CDR1 is MNHEY and CDR2 SVGAGI. CDR3 bases: TGTGCCAGCAGTTACTTACTCGGCTCTGGAAACACCATATATTTT. It codes for CASSYLLGSGNTIYF.

Comment on this clone: Other DNA sequences in the sample encode the same CDR3. This chain connects TRBV7-3 to TRBJ2-2, with D possibly TRBD1 on 6 matching bases. CDR3 length: 16 residues. Germline V gene sequence: CDR1 SGHTA, CDR2 FQGTGA. V dropped 5 bases and J dropped 0 bases, with 13 bases sitting between them. The CDR3 loop reads CASSLQGFSNTGELFF. The CDR3 DNA follows: TGTGCCAGCAGCCTACAGGGATTTTCGAACACCGGGGAGCTGTTTTTT.

The chain employs TRBV27 and TRBJ2-5; 8 bases map to TRBD2. The CDR3 length is 13 residues. J gave up 5 bases and V 5 bases, and 4 bases lay outside the gene matches. Germline V gives CDR1 MNHEY, CDR2 SMNVEV (reference sequence). The CDR3 loop is CASSRGGGETQYF. The CDR3 DNA sequence: TGTGCCAGCAGTCGGGGGGGCGGGGAGACCCAGTACTTC.

The rearrangement joins TRBV6-5 to TRBJ2-1; 13 bases map to TRBD2. The CDR3 is 15 amino acids. Germline trimming cut 8 bases from V and 5 bases from J; bases unmatched to any gene: 6. Germline V gene lookup returns CDR1 MNHEY and CDR2 SVGAGI. The DNA of the CDR3 is TGTGCCAGCCTTAAGGGACTAGCGGGACACAATGAGCAGTTCTTC. This encodes CASLKGLAGHNEQFF.

The chain combines TRBV6-5 with TRBJ2-5, with 8 bases matching TRBD1. The closer fit of TRBJ2-7 to the DNA end suggests the J call may be wrong. Germline V gene lookup returns CDR1 MNHEY and CDR2 SVGAGI. This CDR3 spans 15 amino acids. CDR3 in amino acids: CASSYARTGFYEQYF. Written as DNA, the CDR3 is TGTGCCAGCAGCTACGCCCGGACAGGGTTCTACGAGCAGTACTTC.

A remark on this clone: This specimen includes other DNA sequences encoding the same CDR3. V and J are TRBV5-1 and TRBJ1-1; D is unclear. The germline CDR1 and CDR2 sequences are SGHRS and YFSETQ. V gave up 5 bases and J gave up 0 bases, with 5 bases separating them. The CDR3 has 12 amino acids. The CDR3 loop reads CASRAVNTEAFF. The CDR3 DNA follows: TGCGCCAGCAGGGCGGTGAACACTGAAGCTTTCTTT.